This T cell receptor (beta chain) was documented in a study of blood T cell repertoires in COVID-19. Across the whole study: Sites across the United States, Italy and Spain contributed samples from acute and convalescent COVID-19. The analysed material was cDNA or gDNA that came from T cells, B-cell-depleted T cells, or PBMCs.

The method was immunoSEQ multiplex PCR; TCRdb's version includes in-frame clones alone and lacks a portion of them. Seen here are approximately 170,000 clones, under 85% observed once, and the top ten hold 6.5% to 7.5%. The V end lost 0 bases, the J end lost 0 bases, and 9 bases lay between the germline ends. The CDR3 contains 17 residues. The V gene's germline CDR1 is LGHDT and CDR2 YNNKEL (reference sequence). It was during active infection that Seattle patients were enrolled and then longitudinally followed. The chain employs TRBV3-1 (or the pseudogene TRBV3-2) and TRBJ2-6, with D possibly TRBD1 on 6 matching bases. This receptor was taken from a man older than 75 with COVID-19, enrolled during active disease. What was sequenced was peripheral blood. CDR3 bases: TGTGCCAGCAGCCAAGATGAAGGGGGCTCTGGGGCCAACGTCCTGACTTTC. This translates into CASSQDEGGSGANVLTF.